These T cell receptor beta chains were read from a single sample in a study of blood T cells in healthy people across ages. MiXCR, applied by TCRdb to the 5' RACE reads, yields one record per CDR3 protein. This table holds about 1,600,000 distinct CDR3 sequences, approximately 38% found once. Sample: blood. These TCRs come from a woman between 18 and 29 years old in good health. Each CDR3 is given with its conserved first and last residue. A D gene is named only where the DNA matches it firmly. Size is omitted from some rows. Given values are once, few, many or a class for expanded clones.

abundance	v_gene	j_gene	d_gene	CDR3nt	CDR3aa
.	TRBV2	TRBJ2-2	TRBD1	TGTGCCAGCAGGCGGACAGGGGGCAACACCGGGGAGCTGTTTTTT	CASRRTGGNTGELFF
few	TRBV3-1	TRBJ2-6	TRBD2	TGTGCCAGCAGGCCCTGGAGTAGCGGGCCCTCTGGGGCCAACGTCCTGACTTTC	CASRPWSSGPSGANVLTF
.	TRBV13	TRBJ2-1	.	TGTGCCAGCAGCTTAGTGGAGAGACAGAACTACAATGAGCAGTTCTTC	CASSLVERQNYNEQFF
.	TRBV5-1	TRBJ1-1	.	TGCGCCAGCAGCTTGGGACAGATGGTTAGTACGAACACTGAAGCTTTCTTT	CASSLGQMVSTNTEAFF
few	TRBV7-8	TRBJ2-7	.	TGTGCCAGCAGCCCCCGTAGGACCGCCTCCTACGAGCAGTACTTC	CASSPRRTASYEQYF
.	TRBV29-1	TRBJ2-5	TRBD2	TGCAGCGCTCCGGGACTAGCGGGGTGGAATGAGCAGTACTTC	CSAPGLAGWNEQYF
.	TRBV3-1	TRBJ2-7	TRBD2	TGCGCCAGCAGCCCCTTAGCGGGACTCGGTTCCTACAATGAGCAGTACTTC	CASSPLAGLGSYNEQYF
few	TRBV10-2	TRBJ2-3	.	TGCGCCAGCAGTGAAGGCTCGATGAGGGATACGCAGTATTTT	CASSEGSMRDTQYF
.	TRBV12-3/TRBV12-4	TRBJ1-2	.	TGTGCCAGCAGTTTAGCGCCGGGACATCATGGCTACACCTTC	CASSLAPGHHGYTF
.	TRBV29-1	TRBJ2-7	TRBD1	TGCAGCGTTAGTATGTCCGGGACAGGGGCCTACGAGCAGTACTTC	CSVSMSGTGAYEQYF
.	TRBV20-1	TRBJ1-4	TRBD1	TGCAGTGCTGGACAGGCCCTGGGTGAAAAACTGTTTTTT	CSAGQALGEKLFF
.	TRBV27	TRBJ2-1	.	TGTGCCAGCAGAAGAAACGTAGGACCCTACAATGAGCAGTTCTTC	CASRRNVGPYNEQFF
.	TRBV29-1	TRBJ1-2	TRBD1	TGCAGCGTTGAATCACAGGGGAAAGTTATGGACACCTTC	CSVESQGKVMDTF
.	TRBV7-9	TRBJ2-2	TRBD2	TGTGCCATTTCCCGACTAGCGGCGAACACCGGGGAGCTGTTTTTT	CAISRLAANTGELFF
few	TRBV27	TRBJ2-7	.	TGTGCCAGCAGCCTGGGCCTGGGGGCAGGCGAGCAGTACTTC	CASSLGLGAGEQYF
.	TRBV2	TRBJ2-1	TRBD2	TGTGCCAGAGAGAGCGGGAAAGCCTACAATGAGCAGTTCTTC	CARESGKAYNEQFF
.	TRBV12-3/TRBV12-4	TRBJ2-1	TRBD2	TGTGCCAGCAGGCAGGGACTAGCGGGGGGGCCTTCGACCAACAATGAGCAGTTCTTC	CASRQGLAGGPSTNNEQFF
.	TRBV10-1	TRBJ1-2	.	TGCGCCAGCAGTGACGAGAGCCTCTATGGCTACACCTTC	CASSDESLYGYTF